This passage covers 20 T cell receptor beta chains from one sample sequenced in a study of T-cell reconstitution after alpha-beta-depleted transplantation in children. Unique molecular identifiers were built into the TCRbeta library. A single record per CDR3 protein comes from TCRdb applying MiXCR to the PCR reads. The sample has approximately 650,000 distinct CDR3 sequences; about an eighth are singletons. This specimen consisted of PBMCs, obtained before TCRalphabeta/CD19-depleted stem cell transplant. Receptors were obtained from a girl aged 2 to 9 with congenital amegakaryocytic thrombocytopenia, due to receive a stem cell transplant.

This chain joins TRBV5-6 and TRBJ2-7, with TRBD1 matching 8 bases. The CDR3 length is 14 residues. V shed 2 bases, J shed 7 bases, and the junction held 8 bases outside the gene matches. Looked up from germline, CDR1 is SGHDT and CDR2 is YYEEEE. The CDR3: CASSFRQGLREQYF. CDR3 in DNA: TGTGCCAGCAGCTTCAGACAGGGGTTGAGGGAGCAGTACTTC.

The sample holds many counts of this clonotype. The rearrangement uses TRBV10-2 and TRBJ1-5; the match to TRBD1 covers 7 bases. The CDR3 contains 16 residues. V lost 6 bases and J lost 0; bases outside the gene matches: 8. Germline V gene data show CDR1 as WSHSY and CDR2 as SAAADI. CDR3 nucleotides: TGCGCCAGCAGAGAAAACACAGGGGATAGCAATCAGCCCCAGCATTTT. Amino acids: CASRENTGDSNQPQHF.

This clonotype was found a few times. The rearrangement links TRBV25-1 to TRBJ2-3, with D possibly TRBD1 on 6 matching bases. Germline V gene lookup returns CDR1 MGHDK and CDR2 SYGVNS. The V and J ends lost 1 base and 2 bases respectively, with 10 bases between them. This CDR3 region has 15 residues. CDR3 sequence reads: CASSESNRVTDTQYF. The CDR3 DNA sequence: TGTGCCAGCAGTGAATCGAACAGGGTCACAGATACGCAGTATTTT. Variable domain in full (rest from reference TRBV25-1 and TRBJ2-3): EADIYQTPRYLVIGTGKKITLECSQTMGHDKMYWYQQDPGMELHLIHYSYGVNSTEKGDLSSESTVSRIRTEHFPLTLESARPSHTSQYLCASSESNRVTDTQYFGPGTRLTVL.

The chain recombines TRBV12-3 or TRBV12-4 with TRBJ2-7, with TRBD2 identical over 8 bases. V trimming: 6 bases; J trimming: 3 bases; junction bases outside the gene matches: 7. The CDR3 spans 14 residues. DNA for the CDR3: TGTGCCAGCAGAACCGGGACTAGACTCTACGAGCAGTACTTC. Translating it yields CASRTGTRLYEQYF.

This clonotype appeared a few times. The rearrangement links TRBV5-1 to TRBJ2-6; D gene unclear. From germline, CDR1 is SGHRS and CDR2 YFSETQ. Trimming removed 0 bases at V and 0 bases at J, with 16 bases between. The CDR3 has 19 residues. This CDR3 reads CASSLAAGGRISGANVLTF. In DNA, the CDR3 is TGCGCCAGCAGCTTGGCGGCAGGCGGAAGAATCTCTGGGGCCAACGTCCTGACTTTC.

This clonotype was counted ten times or more. The chain carries TRBV20-1 and TRBJ2-7; D is uncertain. Trimming pared 1 base from V and 4 bases from J, leaving 8 bases between. This CDR3 contains 12 residues. Germline V gene data show CDR1 as DFQATT and CDR2 as SNEGSKA (reference sequence). CDR3 sequence (DNA): TGCAGTGCTAGAGGCAGGTTTTACGAGCAGTACTTC. Protein product: CSARGRFYEQYF.

This clonotype was counted only a few times. This chain joins TRBV10-3 and TRBJ2-1; 10 bases align to TRBD2. The CDR3 covers 18 residues. V trimming: 7 bases; J trimming: 7 bases; junction bases outside the gene matches: 19. Germline loops: CDR1 ENHRY, CDR2 SYGVKD. Here the CDR3 reads CAITPGLAPRNPGNEQFF. The CDR3 region has the DNA TGTGCCATCACCCCGGGACTAGCGCCACGCAACCCAGGTAATGAGCAGTTCTTC.

This chain uses TRBV29-1 with TRBJ2-7, with 10 positions matching TRBD2. V shed 4 bases and J 2 bases; nucleotides not matched to a gene: 11. The CDR3 extends over 16 amino acids. Germline assignment: CDR1 SQVTM and CDR2 ANQGSEA. DNA of the CDR3: TGCAGCGTTGTCCTAGCGGGAGTCTCAGGGGCCTACGAGCAGTACTTC. It specifies CSVVLAGVSGAYEQYF.

This clonotype came up many times. The CDR3 spells CASSDSVGSTDTQYF. The DNA for the CDR3 is TGTGCCAGCAGTGACTCGGTAGGGAGCACAGATACGCAGTATTTT. V usage is TRBV6-4 and J usage is TRBJ2-3; D not certain. Trimming shortened V by 0 bases and J by 0 bases, and 7 bases separated the two germline ends. The CDR3 sequence is 15 residues long. The V gene's germline CDR1 is MRHNA and CDR2 SNTAGT.

The chain uses TRBV7-6 and TRBJ1-1; possibly TRBD1 for D (6 bases). V dropped 3 bases and J dropped 8 bases, with 25 bases sitting between them. This CDR3 has 17 residues. Looked up from germline, CDR1 is SGHVS and CDR2 is FNYEAQ. CDR3 residues: CASSLQGGATIIAEAFF. The CDR3 region has the DNA TGTGCCAGCAGCTTGCAAGGGGGAGCCACCATTATAGCGGAAGCTTTCTTT.

This clonotype has ten or more counts. The CDR3 loop reads CASSVGQSMNTEAFF. The CDR3 DNA reads TGTGCCAGCAGCGTAGGGCAGAGCATGAACACTGAAGCTTTCTTT. The chain employs TRBV9 and TRBJ1-1; D ambiguous. Germline lookup yields CDR1 SGDLS and CDR2 YYNGEE. V was trimmed by 0 bases and J by 0 bases, leaving 9 bases between them. This CDR3 has 15 amino acids.

Notes on this clonotype: Being one base from a much bigger clone, this may be a read error. Likely a read error: the CDR3 ends without its conserved phenylalanine or tryptophan. This sequence joins TRBV5-1 and TRBJ2-3; 11 bases map to TRBD2. Germline values: CDR1 SGHRS, CDR2 YFSETQ. V trimming: 3 bases; J trimming: 4 bases; junction bases outside the gene matches: 4. The CDR3 runs 15 residues. This CDR3 is CASSSTTSGADTQYL. In DNA form, the CDR3 reads TGCGCCAGCAGCTCTACGACTAGCGGGGCAGATACGCAGTATTTA.

This clonotype has more than one count but fewer than ten. The chain uses TRBV25-1 and TRBJ1-4, with 8 nucleotides matching TRBD1. The CDR3 is made up of 15 amino acids. The V segment lost 4 bases and the J segment 5 bases; nucleotides outside the gene matches: 6. Germline V gene data show CDR1 as MGHDK and CDR2 as SYGVNS. DNA of the CDR3: TGTGCCAGCAGTGGAGGACAGGGACTAAATGAAAAACTGTTTTTT. This sequence encodes CASSGGQGLNEKLFF.

This clonotype appeared many times. The V call is TRBV18, the J call TRBJ1-5, with TRBD1 identical over 8 bases. V lost 6 bases to trimming and J lost 7 bases; unmatched junction nucleotides: 5. The length of the CDR3 is 13 residues. In germline, CDR1 is KGHSH, CDR2 LQKENI. CDR3 in amino acids: CASSPGGWQPQHF. DNA of the CDR3: TGTGCCAGCTCTCCAGGGGGCTGGCAGCCCCAGCATTTT.

In this sample, this clonotype turned up many times. The rearrangement links TRBV3-1 to TRBJ2-5; tentatively, D is TRBD2 (5 bases). Looked up from germline, CDR1 is LGHDT and CDR2 is YNNKEL (reference sequence). The V end lost 2 bases, the J end lost 2 bases, and 9 bases lay between the germline ends. The CDR3 runs to 14 residues. The CDR3 loop reads CASSQSREQETQYF. In DNA, the CDR3 is TGTGCCAGCAGCCAATCCCGGGAACAAGAGACCCAGTACTTC.

This chain links TRBV12-3 or TRBV12-4 with TRBJ2-7; D might be TRBD1 or TRBD2, each matching 5 bases. The CDR3 totals 13 residues. Trimming took off 8 bases at V and 0 bases at J, with 11 bases between the two ends. The CDR3 DNA reads as TGTGCCAGCGGCTTGAGGGGCTCCTACGAGCAGTACTTC. Residues: CASGLRGSYEQYF.

This clonotype was counted at least ten times. The chain recombines TRBV6-1 with TRBJ1-2; no clear D gene. With 6 bases removed from V and 5 bases from J, the gap between germline ends came to 13 bases. CDR1 and CDR2 (germline): MNHNS, SASEGT. The CDR3 contains 13 residues. CDR3 region: CASSLEFGYGYTF. Here the CDR3 DNA reads TGTGCCAGCAGCCTTGAATTTGGGTATGGCTACACCTTC.

CDR3: CASPDFVGAAWNEQFF. The DNA for the CDR3 is TGTGCCAGCCCGGATTTCGTGGGGGCCGCGTGGAATGAGCAGTTCTTC. This chain uses TRBV6-1 with TRBJ2-1, with D perhaps matching TRBD1 (6 bases). This CDR3 spans 16 amino acids. Trimming stripped 8 bases from V and 7 bases from J, with 24 bases between. Germline CDR1 is MNHNS and CDR2 is SASEGT.

This clonotype appeared a single time. A read error may be the cause here, since a much bigger clone is one base away. This CDR3 is missing its conserved last phenylalanine or tryptophan, likely due to a read error. This chain links TRBV20-1 with TRBJ1-2; weak D call: TRBD1 (5 bases). The V gene's germline CDR1 is DFQATT and CDR2 SNEGSKA (reference sequence). V lost 6 bases and J lost 7, with 18 bases in between. The CDR3 loop spans 13 amino acids. CDR3 region: CSAGSDSGAGYTL. CDR3 in DNA: TGCAGTGCAGGGAGTGACAGTGGCGCTGGCTACACCTTG.

This clonotype was picked up a small number of times. The gene calls are TRBV12-3 or TRBV12-4 and TRBJ2-1; D is perhaps TRBD2 (6 bases). The CDR3 is 18 amino acids. Trimming stripped 1 base from V and 6 bases from J, with 22 bases between. CDR3 DNA sequence: TGTGCCAGCAGTTTAGGGCCAAGCGGTGGAGGGCCGGTCAATGAGCAGTTCTTC. Its translation: CASSLGPSGGGPVNEQFF.